These 4 T cell receptor beta chains originate from one sample sequenced in a study of T cells in Graves' hyperthyroidism and ophthalmopathy. Researchers amplified the TCR beta CDR3 regions from RNA transcripts. The study used the HTBI primer set for a first-round RT-PCR of the TCR CDR3. MiXCR, run by TCRdb on the multiplex PCR reads, gives a single entry per CDR3 protein. The table shows about 640,000 distinct CDR3 sequences, with roughly 14% occurring only once. Input material: blood. These TCRs come from a woman in her 50s with Graves' ophthalmopathy.

This clonotype was detected a few times. The chain is built from TRBV20-1 and TRBJ2-7, with 10 bases identical to TRBD2. V trimming: 6 bases; J trimming: 3 bases; junction bases outside the gene matches: 14. The germline V gene encodes CDR1 DFQATT and CDR2 SNEGSKA (reference sequence). The CDR3 is made up of 16 amino acids. The CDR3 nucleotides read TGCAGTGCCCCCGGCCTAGCGGGAGCGGGCTACTACGAGCAGTACTTC. Translating it yields CSAPGLAGAGYYEQYF.

This clonotype showed up just a few times. The J gene is TRBJ2-2, the V gene TRBV15, with 9 bases aligning to TRBD1. V gave up 3 bases and J gave up 8 bases; unmatched junction bases: 7. The CDR3 is 15 residues long. Looked up from germline, CDR1 is LNHNV and CDR2 is YYDKDF (reference sequence). The chain's CDR3 is CATSRWDRAAGELFF. In DNA, the CDR3 is TGTGCCACCAGCAGGTGGGACAGGGCCGCGGGGGAGCTGTTTTTT.

Many counts were recorded for this clonotype. The chain uses TRBV7-2 and TRBJ1-1; 7 bases match TRBD1. The germline gives CDR1 SGHTA, CDR2 FQGNSA. V lost 5 bases and J lost 5; bases outside the gene matches: 5. The CDR3 extends over 13 amino acids. The CDR3 nucleotides read TGTGCCAGCAGCACAGGGGTCCGGACTGAAGCTTTCTTT. It yields the protein CASSTGVRTEAFF. The complete variable domain, with remaining parts taken from reference TRBV7-2 and TRBJ1-1, reads GAGVSQSPSNKVTEKGKDVELRCDPISGHTALYWYRQSLGQGLEFLIYFQGNSAPDKSGLPSDRFSAERTGGSVSTLTIQRTQQEDSAVYLCASSTGVRTEAFFGQGTRLTVV.

V and J are TRBV7-6 and TRBJ1-6; tentatively, D is TRBD1 (5 bases). The CDR3 extends over 15 amino acids. The V gene lost 3 bases and the J gene lost 10 bases, with 16 bases spanning the gap. Germline V gene lookup returns CDR1 SGHVS and CDR2 FNYEAQ. Written as DNA, the CDR3 is TGTGCCAGCAGCTTCCAGGACACGCCGGGGTCACCCCTCCACTTT. Its translation: CASSFQDTPGSPLHF. The full variable domain, with the rest looked up from reference TRBV7-6 and TRBJ1-6, is GAGVSQSPRYKVTKRGQDVALRCDPISGHVSLYWYRQALGQGPEFLTYFNYEAQQDKSGLPNDRFSAERPEGSISTLTIQRTEQRDSAMYRCASSFQDTPGSPLHFGNGTRLTVT.